This T cell receptor (beta chain) was found in a study of cytomegalovirus exposure and HLA in healthy donors. Study conclusions and caveats: Sequencing likely caused a cluster of highly shared sequence variants. Relative to the roughly 700-donor mean, N-insertions were reportedly fewer in an Asian-associated ancestry cluster in a later analysis.

Concerning this clone: Its matching antigen is unknown.

Trimming took off 4 bases at V and 3 bases at J, with 5 bases between the two ends. CDR1 and CDR2 (germline): SNHLY, FYNNEI. The CDR3 totals 12 residues. Use of 60 Vbeta and 13 Jbeta primers characterized the PCR. Profiled with immunoSEQ multiplex PCR; TCRdb holds only in-frame clones, not every one. This sample has around 100,000 clones; approximately 82% occur once, and the top ten carry more than 20%. Donors counted as nominally healthy when sampled, yet unrecorded immune exposures were likely. The chain combines TRBV2 with TRBJ2-3; no reliable D call. This TCR was sampled from a man aged 30 to 45 in good health and CMV-seropositive. Sequencing was done on a sample of PBMCs. The CDR3 here is CASSAQTDTQYF. CDR3 in DNA: TGTGCCAGCAGTGCACAAACAGATACGCAGTATTTT.